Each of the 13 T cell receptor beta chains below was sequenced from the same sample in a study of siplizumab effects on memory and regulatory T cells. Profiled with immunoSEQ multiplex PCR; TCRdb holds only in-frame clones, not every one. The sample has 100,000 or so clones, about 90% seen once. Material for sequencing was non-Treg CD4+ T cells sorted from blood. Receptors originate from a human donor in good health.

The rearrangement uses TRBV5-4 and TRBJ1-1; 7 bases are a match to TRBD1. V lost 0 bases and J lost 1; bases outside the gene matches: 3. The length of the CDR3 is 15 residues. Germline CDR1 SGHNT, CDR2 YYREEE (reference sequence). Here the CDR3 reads CASSLVGTENTEAFF. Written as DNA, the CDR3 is TGTGCCAGCAGCTTGGTCGGGACAGAGAACACTGAAGCTTTCTTT.

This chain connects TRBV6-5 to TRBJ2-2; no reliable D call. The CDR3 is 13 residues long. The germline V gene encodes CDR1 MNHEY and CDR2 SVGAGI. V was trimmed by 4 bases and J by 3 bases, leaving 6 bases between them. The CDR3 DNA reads TGTGCCAGCAGTTCCGGGTACACCGGGGAGCTGTTTTTT. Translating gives CASSSGYTGELFF.

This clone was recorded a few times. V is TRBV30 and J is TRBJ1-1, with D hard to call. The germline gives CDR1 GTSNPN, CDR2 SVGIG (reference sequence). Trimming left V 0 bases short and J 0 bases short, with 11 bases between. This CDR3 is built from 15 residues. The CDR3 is CAWSVGQILNTEAFF. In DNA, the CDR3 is TGTGCCTGGAGTGTTGGCCAAATCTTGAACACTGAAGCTTTCTTT.

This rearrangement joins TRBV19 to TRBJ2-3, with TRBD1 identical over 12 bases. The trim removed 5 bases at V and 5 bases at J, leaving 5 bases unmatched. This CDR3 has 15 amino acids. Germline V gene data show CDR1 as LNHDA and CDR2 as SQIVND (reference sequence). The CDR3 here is CASSSGQGAVDTQYF. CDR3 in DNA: TGTGCCAGTAGTTCGGGACAGGGGGCCGTAGATACGCAGTATTTT.

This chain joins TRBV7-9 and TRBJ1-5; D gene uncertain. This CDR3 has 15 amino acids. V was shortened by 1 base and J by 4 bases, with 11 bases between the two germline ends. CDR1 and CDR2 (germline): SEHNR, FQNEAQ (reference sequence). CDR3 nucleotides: TGTGCCAGCAGCTTAGGTAGCCCTGGGAATCAGCCCCAGCATTTT. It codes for CASSLGSPGNQPQHF.

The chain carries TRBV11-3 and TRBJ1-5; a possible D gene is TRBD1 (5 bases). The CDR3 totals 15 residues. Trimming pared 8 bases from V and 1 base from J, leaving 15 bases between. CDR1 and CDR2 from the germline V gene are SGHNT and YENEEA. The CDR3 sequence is CASQIRVLSNQPQHF. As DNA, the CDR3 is TGTGCCAGCCAGATCAGGGTGTTAAGCAATCAGCCCCAGCATTTT.

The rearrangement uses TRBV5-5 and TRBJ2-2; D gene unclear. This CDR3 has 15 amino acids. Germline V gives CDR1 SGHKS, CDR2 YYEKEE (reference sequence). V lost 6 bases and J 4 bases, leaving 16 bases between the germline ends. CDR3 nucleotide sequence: TGTGCCAGCACCCGGACCGGCCGTAGCACCGGGGAGCTGTTTTTT. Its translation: CASTRTGRSTGELFF. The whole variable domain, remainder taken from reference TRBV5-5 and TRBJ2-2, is DAGVTQSPTHLIKTRGQQVTLRCSPISGHKSVSWYQQVLGQGPQFIFQYYEKEERGRGNFPDRFSARQFPNYSSELNVNALLLGDSALYLCASTRTGRSTGELFFGEGSRLTVL.

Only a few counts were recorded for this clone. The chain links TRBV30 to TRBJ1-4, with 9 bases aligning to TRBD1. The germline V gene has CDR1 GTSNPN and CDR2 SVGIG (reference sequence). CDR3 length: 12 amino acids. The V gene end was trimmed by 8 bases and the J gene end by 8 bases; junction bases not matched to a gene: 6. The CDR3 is CARSDRGEKLFF. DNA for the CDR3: TGTGCCCGGTCGGACAGGGGAGAAAAACTGTTTTTT.

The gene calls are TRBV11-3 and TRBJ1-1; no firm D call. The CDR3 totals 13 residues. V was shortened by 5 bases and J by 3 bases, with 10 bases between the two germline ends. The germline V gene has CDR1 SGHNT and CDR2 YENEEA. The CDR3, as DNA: TGTGCCAGCAGCCCGCCCGGGGACACTGAAGCTTTCTTT. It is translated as CASSPPGDTEAFF.

The chain's CDR3 is CSVEGPEVVQYF. CDR3 sequence (DNA): TGCAGCGTTGAAGGGCCCGAGGTAGTTCAGTACTTC. V gene TRBV29-1 combines with J gene TRBJ2-4; no reliable D call. Germline CDR1 reads SQVTM; CDR2 reads ANQGSEA. The CDR3 consists of 12 residues. Trimming removed 1 base from V and 11 bases from J, with 12 bases in between.

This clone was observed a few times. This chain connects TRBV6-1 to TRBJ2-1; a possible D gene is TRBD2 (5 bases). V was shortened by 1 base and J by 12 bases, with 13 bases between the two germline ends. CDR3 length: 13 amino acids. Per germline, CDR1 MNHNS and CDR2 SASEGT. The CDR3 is CASSEGSGFGQFF. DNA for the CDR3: TGTGCCAGCAGTGAAGGGAGCGGTTTCGGGCAGTTCTTC.

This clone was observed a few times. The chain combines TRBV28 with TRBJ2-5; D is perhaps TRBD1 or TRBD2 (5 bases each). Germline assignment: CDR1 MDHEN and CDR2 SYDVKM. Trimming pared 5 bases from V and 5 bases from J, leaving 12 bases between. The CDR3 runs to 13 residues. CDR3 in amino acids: CASSTGLGETQYF. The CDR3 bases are TGTGCCAGCAGTACGGGGCTAGGGGAGACCCAGTACTTC.

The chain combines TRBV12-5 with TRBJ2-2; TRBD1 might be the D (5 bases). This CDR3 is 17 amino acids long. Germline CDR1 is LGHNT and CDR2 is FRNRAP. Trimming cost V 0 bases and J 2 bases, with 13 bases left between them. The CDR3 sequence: CASGLVKGVENTGELFF. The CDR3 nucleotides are TGTGCTAGTGGTTTGGTAAAAGGGGTGGAAAACACCGGGGAGCTGTTTTTT.